A single sample gave rise to the 19 T cell receptor beta chains below, sequenced in a study of T cell changes during pregnancy in multiple sclerosis. Generated by immunoSEQ multiplex PCR, the TCRdb table keeps only in-frame clones and is missing some. The data hold about 29,000 clones, with about 89% observed a single time. The sequencing used CD8+ T cells from peripheral blood mononuclear cells, collected before pregnancy. These receptors originate from a female donor with multiple sclerosis, enrolled in a pregnancy study.

The chain couples TRBV4-2 to TRBJ1-3; D not certain. CDR1 and CDR2 from the germline V gene are LGHNA and YNFKEQ. CDR3 length equals 16 residues. V shed 1 base and J shed 0 bases, with 10 bases lying between them. CDR3 sequence: CASSQVADISGNTIYF. For the CDR3, the DNA is TGTGCCAGCAGCCAAGTGGCAGACATCTCTGGAAACACCATATATTTT.

This sequence joins TRBV19 and TRBJ2-1, with D uncertain. Germline V lookup: CDR1 LNHDA, CDR2 SQIVND (reference sequence). V was trimmed by 7 bases and J by 7 bases, leaving 11 bases between them. The CDR3 contains 12 residues. The CDR3 nucleotides are TGTGCCAGTAATATTGCCGGGAATGAGCAGTTCTTC. It encodes CASNIAGNEQFF.

This chain joins TRBV4-2 and TRBJ2-1, with D possibly being TRBD2 (5 bases). Trimming removed 2 bases from V and 15 bases from J, with 20 bases in between. Germline CDR1 and CDR2: LGHNA and YNFKEQ. This CDR3 is 14 amino acids long. CDR3 in amino acids: CASSQSPSRRILFF. In DNA, the CDR3 is TGTGCCAGCAGCCAATCGCCTAGCAGACGTATCTTGTTCTTC.

The chain has TRBV5-4 and TRBJ2-5; possibly TRBD2 for D (5 bases). In germline, CDR1 is SGHNT, CDR2 YYREEE (reference sequence). The germline V and J ends were trimmed by 2 bases and 1 base, with 12 bases remaining between them. The CDR3 is 15 residues long. CDR3 coding DNA: TGTGCCAGCAGCTTTAGAGGGAGACTCCAAGAGACCCAGTACTTC. Residues: CASSFRGRLQETQYF.

V and J are TRBV5-1 and TRBJ2-7; D is uncertain. The CDR3 has 13 amino acids. Trimming stripped 6 bases from V and 1 base from J, with 11 bases between. CDR1 and CDR2 (germline): SGHRS, YFSETQ. The CDR3 sequence: CASKQMDSYEQYF. In nucleotides, the CDR3 is TGCGCCAGCAAACAGATGGATTCCTACGAGCAGTACTTC.

This clone was observed once. J is TRBJ2-1 and V is TRBV4-3; 8 bases are shared with TRBD2. The junction had 13 bases not matched to a gene; V was cut back by 3 bases and J by 6 bases. The CDR3 consists of 17 residues. CDR1 and CDR2 from the germline V gene are LGHNA and YSLEER. The CDR3 DNA reads as TGCGCCAGCAGCCACGAAAGGATAGCGGGGTGGCTCAATGAGCAGTTCTTC. Its translation: CASSHERIAGWLNEQFF.

The chain combines TRBV7-3 with TRBJ2-7, with 7 bases that match TRBD2. Germline loops: CDR1 SGHTA, CDR2 FQGTGA. The junction had 10 bases not matched to a gene; V was cut back by 7 bases and J by 4 bases. The CDR3 is 14 amino acids. CDR3 loop: CASTEGGGSYEQYF. As DNA, the CDR3 is TGTGCCAGCACCGAGGGCGGGGGAAGTTACGAGCAGTACTTC.

J is TRBJ1-4 and V is TRBV5-1; 8 nucleotides agree with TRBD1. The trim removed 3 bases at V and 5 bases at J, leaving 3 bases unmatched. This CDR3 spans 14 amino acids. The germline CDR1 and CDR2 sequences are SGHRS and YFSETQ. CDR3 protein: CASSWTGWNEKLFF. The CDR3 DNA reads TGCGCCAGCAGCTGGACAGGGTGGAATGAAAAACTGTTTTTT.

V is TRBV7-6 and J is TRBJ1-5, with TRBD1 as a possible D gene (5 bases). CDR1 and CDR2 (germline): SGHVS, FNYEAQ. The CDR3 has 15 residues. V was cut by 1 base and J by 6 bases, with 13 bases left in between. In DNA, the CDR3 is TGTGCCAGCAGCTTAGGCCCGGGGGAGTCTCAGCCCCAGCATTTT. Protein product: CASSLGPGESQPQHF.

The chain is built from TRBV7-2 and TRBJ2-7; 7 nucleotides match TRBD2. With V trimmed by 2 bases and J by 1 base, 2 bases remained unmatched. CDR1 is SGHTA, CDR2 FQGNSA, per germline. The CDR3 sequence is 14 residues long. The DNA for the CDR3 is TGTGCCAGCAGCTTAACGGGACTATCCTACGAGCAGTACTTC. Protein product: CASSLTGLSYEQYF.

The genes are TRBV28 and TRBJ1-1, with D unclear. The CDR3 has 14 residues. The germline V gene encodes CDR1 MDHEN and CDR2 SYDVKM. Trimming took off 3 bases at V and 0 bases at J, with 8 bases between the two ends. The CDR3 bases are TGTGCCAGCAGTTTTACAGATATGAACACTGAAGCTTTCTTT. Protein: CASSFTDMNTEAFF.

This clone is a singleton in its sample. The rearrangement joins TRBV5-6 to TRBJ2-1, with 7 positions matching TRBD2. This CDR3 has 17 residues. The V gene's germline CDR1 is SGHDT and CDR2 YYEEEE. V lost 4 bases and J lost 3; bases outside the gene matches: 13. The CDR3 coding sequence is TGTGCCAGCAGCCCAACTCCTAGCAGCGGGAACTACAATGAGCAGTTCTTC. Residues: CASSPTPSSGNYNEQFF. Filled out from reference TRBV5-6 and TRBJ2-1, the complete variable domain reads DAGVTQSPTHLIKTRGQQVTLRCSPKSGHDTVSWYQQALGQGPQFIFQYYEEEERQRGNFPDRFSGHQFPNYSSELNVNALLLGDSALYLCASSPTPSSGNYNEQFFGPGTRLTVL.

The CDR3 DNA sequence: TGTGCCAGCAGCTTTGCGGGCTACAATGAGCAGTTCTTC. Amino acid sequence: CASSFAGYNEQFF. The V call is TRBV7-2, the J call TRBJ2-1; TRBD2 is a possible D gene (5 bases). Deletions cut 3 bases from V and 3 bases from J, with 6 bases between. The CDR3 consists of 13 residues. CDR1 SGHTA and CDR2 FQGNSA come from the germline V gene. The full variable domain, with the rest looked up from reference TRBV7-2 and TRBJ2-1, is GAGVSQSPSNKVTEKGKDVELRCDPISGHTALYWYRQSLGQGLEFLIYFQGNSAPDKSGLPSDRFSAERTGGSVSTLTIQRTQQEDSAVYLCASSFAGYNEQFFGPGTRLTVL.

The V call is TRBV10-3, the J call TRBJ2-1; no definite D call. The CDR3 is 11 amino acids. The V end lost 7 bases, the J end lost 9 bases, and 10 bases lay between the germline ends. CDR1 and CDR2 (germline): ENHRY, SYGVKD. This chain's CDR3 is CAITVVAEQFF. CDR3 bases: TGTGCCATCACGGTGGTCGCTGAGCAGTTCTTC.

The chain carries TRBV27 and TRBJ2-1; possibly TRBD2 for D (5 bases). The V gene's germline CDR1 is MNHEY and CDR2 SMNVEV (reference sequence). Trimming left V 2 bases short and J 4 bases short, with 9 bases between. The CDR3 covers 14 residues. The CDR3 region is CASSLNGLYNEQFF. CDR3 bases: TGTGCCAGCAGTTTAAACGGACTTTACAATGAGCAGTTCTTC.

This clone was counted once. The gene calls are TRBV4-2 and TRBJ2-5; the D gene is possibly TRBD2 (6 bases). Deletions cut 1 base from V and 4 bases from J, with 13 bases between. CDR3 length: 15 residues. Germline V gene data show CDR1 as LGHNA and CDR2 as YNFKEQ. CDR3 residues: CASSQVWRVGETQYF. The CDR3 DNA reads TGTGCCAGCAGCCAAGTGTGGAGGGTTGGAGAGACCCAGTACTTC.

The J gene is TRBJ2-7, the V gene TRBV2, with D possibly being TRBD2 (6 bases). V was pared by 2 bases and J by 7 bases, with 15 bases between. This CDR3 comprises 14 residues. Germline-derived CDR1 and CDR2 are SNHLY and FYNNEI. This CDR3 reads CASSERAGPDEQYF. CDR3 nucleotides: TGTGCCAGCAGTGAAAGAGCGGGCCCAGATGAGCAGTACTTC.

This sequence joins TRBV6-1 and TRBJ1-2; D is possibly TRBD1 (5 bases). V was clipped by 2 bases and J by 3 bases, with 10 bases between them. Germline CDR1 and CDR2: MNHNS and SASEGT. The CDR3 length is 14 residues. This chain's CDR3 is CASSEQGGYYGYTF. The CDR3 DNA reads as TGTGCCAGCAGTGAACAGGGTGGGTACTATGGCTACACCTTC.

The rearrangement joins TRBV30 to TRBJ2-7, with D perhaps matching TRBD2 (5 bases). V was pared by 5 bases and J by 7 bases, with 12 bases between. Germline V gene sequence: CDR1 GTSNPN, CDR2 SVGIG (reference sequence). The CDR3 runs to 11 residues. CDR3 nucleotide sequence: TGTGCCTGGGGGGAGTCGGGGGAGCAGTACTTC. It translates to CAWGESGEQYF.